The present entry profiles one T cell receptor (beta chain) with its context. Using immunoSEQ multiplex PCR, the repertoire was profiled, and TCRdb retains in-frame clones only, with some absent. In the table there are 250,000 to 300,000 clones, 65% to 90% of which are singletons. The record originates from a study of cytomegalovirus exposure and HLA in healthy donors. Per the germline V gene, CDR1 is GTSNPN and CDR2 is SVGIG (reference sequence). The V end lost 5 bases, the J end lost 2 bases, and 5 bases lay between the germline ends. The CDR3 has 11 residues. The sequence derives from a woman aged 18-29 years in good health and CMV-seronegative. The sample taken for sequencing was PBMCs. V and J are TRBV30 and TRBJ2-3; D is unclear. The CDR3 reads CAWDFTDTQYF. The CDR3 DNA sequence: TGTGCCTGGGACTTCACAGATACGCAGTATTTT.